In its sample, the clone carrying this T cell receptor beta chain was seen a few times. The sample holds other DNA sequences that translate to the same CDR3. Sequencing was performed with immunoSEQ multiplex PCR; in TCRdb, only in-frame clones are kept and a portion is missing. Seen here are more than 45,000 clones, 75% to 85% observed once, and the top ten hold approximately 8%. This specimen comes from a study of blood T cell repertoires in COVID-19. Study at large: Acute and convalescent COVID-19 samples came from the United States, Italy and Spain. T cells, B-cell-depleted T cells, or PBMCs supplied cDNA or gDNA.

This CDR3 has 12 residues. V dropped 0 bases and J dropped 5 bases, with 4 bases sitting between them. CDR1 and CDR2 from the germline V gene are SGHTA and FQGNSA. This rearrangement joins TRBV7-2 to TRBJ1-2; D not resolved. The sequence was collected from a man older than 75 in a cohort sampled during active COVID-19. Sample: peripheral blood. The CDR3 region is CASSLARYGYTF. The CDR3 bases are TGTGCCAGCAGCTTAGCGAGGTATGGCTACACCTTC.